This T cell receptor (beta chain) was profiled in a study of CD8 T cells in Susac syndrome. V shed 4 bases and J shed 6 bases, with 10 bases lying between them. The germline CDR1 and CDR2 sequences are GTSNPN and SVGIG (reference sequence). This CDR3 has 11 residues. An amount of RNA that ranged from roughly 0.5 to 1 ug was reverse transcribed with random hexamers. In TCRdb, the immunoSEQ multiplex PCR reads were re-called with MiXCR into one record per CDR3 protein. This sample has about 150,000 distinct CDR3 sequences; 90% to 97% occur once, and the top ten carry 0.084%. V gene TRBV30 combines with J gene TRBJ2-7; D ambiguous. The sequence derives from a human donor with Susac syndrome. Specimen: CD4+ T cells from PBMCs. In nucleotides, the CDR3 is TGTGCCTGGACTACCCGTGGCGAGCAGTACTTC. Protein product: CAWTTRGEQYF.